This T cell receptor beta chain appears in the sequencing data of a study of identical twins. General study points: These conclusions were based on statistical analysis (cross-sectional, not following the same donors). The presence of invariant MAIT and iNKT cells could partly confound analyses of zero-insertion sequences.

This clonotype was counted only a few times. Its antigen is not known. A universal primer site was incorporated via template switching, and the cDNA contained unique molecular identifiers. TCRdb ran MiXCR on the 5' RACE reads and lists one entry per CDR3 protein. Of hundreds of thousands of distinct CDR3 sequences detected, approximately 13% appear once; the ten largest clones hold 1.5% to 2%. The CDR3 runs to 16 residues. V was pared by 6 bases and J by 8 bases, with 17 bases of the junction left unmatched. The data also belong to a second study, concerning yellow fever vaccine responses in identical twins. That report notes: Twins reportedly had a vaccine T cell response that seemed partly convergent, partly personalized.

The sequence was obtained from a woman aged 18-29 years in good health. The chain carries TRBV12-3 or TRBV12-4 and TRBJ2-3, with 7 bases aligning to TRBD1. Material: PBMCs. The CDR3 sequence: CASSPTDRDPTGTQYF. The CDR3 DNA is TGTGCCAGCAGCCCTACCGACAGGGATCCAACGGGTACGCAGTATTTT.